Below are 20 T cell receptor beta chains sequenced from a single sample in a study of T cell responses to AZD1222 COVID-19 vaccine. Clones were sequenced by immunoSEQ multiplex PCR, and TCRdb holds only the in-frame ones, with some missing. The sample has about 140,000 clones, about 90% seen once. The source was peripheral blood, collected on day 0 of AZD1222 vaccination. The source is an adult in good health.

V is TRBV19 and J is TRBJ1-6; tentative D call: TRBD1 (5 bases). This CDR3 comprises 15 residues. The germline gives CDR1 LNHDA, CDR2 SQIVND (reference sequence). V was pared by 5 bases and J by 6 bases, with 14 bases between. CDR3 protein: CASSAGPPGNSPLHF. The CDR3 DNA follows: TGTGCCAGTAGTGCGGGACCCCCGGGTAATTCACCCCTCCACTTT.

Only one count was recorded for this clone. The chain employs TRBV27 and TRBJ2-3, with D possibly called TRBD1 or TRBD2 (5 bases each). Trimming stripped 5 bases from V and 3 bases from J, with 18 bases between. The length of the CDR3 is 16 residues. Germline lookup yields CDR1 MNHEY and CDR2 SMNVEV (reference sequence). The CDR3: CASSRDGGWRTDTQYF. The CDR3 DNA reads TGTGCCAGCAGTAGAGATGGGGGATGGAGGACAGATACGCAGTATTTT.

The chain employs TRBV24-1 and TRBJ2-1; D is uncertain. This CDR3 contains 11 residues. With 4 bases removed from V and 9 bases from J, the gap between germline ends came to 6 bases. The V gene's germline CDR1 is KGHDR and CDR2 SFDVKD. The CDR3 reads CATSDPGEQFF. The CDR3 bases are TGTGCCACCAGTGACCCGGGTGAGCAGTTCTTC.

This clone was recorded once. The chain has TRBV19 and TRBJ1-1; TRBD1 might be the D (6 bases). Germline loops: CDR1 LNHDA, CDR2 SQIVND (reference sequence). CDR3 length equals 15 residues. V was clipped by 2 bases and J by 0 bases, with 10 bases between them. The CDR3 loop reads CASSIIDRLNTEAFF. In DNA form, the CDR3 reads TGTGCCAGTAGTATAATTGACAGGTTGAACACTGAAGCTTTCTTT.

This chain links TRBV7-8 with TRBJ2-7; 7 bases are a match to TRBD2. Germline loops: CDR1 SGHVS, CDR2 FQNEAQ. The CDR3 consists of 19 residues. V lost 1 base, J lost 2 bases, and 17 bases stayed unmatched. The CDR3 loop is CASSLVPGGGAGITYEQYF. The CDR3 nucleotides read TGTGCCAGCAGCTTAGTACCGGGGGGAGGAGCGGGGATCACCTACGAGCAGTACTTC.

As to this clone: This specimen includes other DNA sequences encoding the same CDR3. The CDR3 loop is CASSQVDRDNYGYTF. CDR3 nucleotide sequence: TGCGCCAGCAGCCAAGTGGACCGAGATAACTATGGCTACACCTTC. The rearrangement uses TRBV4-1 and TRBJ1-2, with D uncertain. With 1 base removed from V and 1 base from J, the gap between germline ends came to 10 bases. CDR1 MGHRA and CDR2 YSYEKL come from the germline V gene. The CDR3 is 15 residues long.

CDR3 coding DNA: TGCGCCAGCAGCTTGGCGGTTTCTTCGAGCGGCACAGATACGCAGTATTTT. This codes for CASSLAVSSSGTDTQYF. V usage is TRBV5-1 and J usage is TRBJ2-3, with no clear D. The ends were cut back, 0 bases at V and 1 base at J, with 15 bases in the middle. CDR1 and CDR2 (germline): SGHRS, YFSETQ. The CDR3 totals 17 residues.

This clone has only a few counts. CDR3: CASSLSLRTEAFF. The CDR3 region has the DNA TGTGCCAGCAGCTTGAGCTTACGCACTGAAGCTTTCTTT. The chain links TRBV9 to TRBJ1-1; no clear D gene. V was clipped by 4 bases and J by 4 bases, with 11 bases between them. The CDR3 extends over 13 amino acids. Germline CDR1 is SGDLS and CDR2 is YYNGEE.

CDR3 bases: TGTGCCAGCAGCCAAGATGACTACGAGCAGTACTTC. Translation gives CASSQDDYEQYF. J is TRBJ2-7 and V is TRBV3-1 (or the pseudogene TRBV3-2); D gene uncertain. The CDR3 is 12 residues long. The V end lost 0 bases, the J end lost 3 bases, and 3 bases lay between the germline ends. Germline CDR1 and CDR2: LGHDT and YNNKEL (reference sequence).

The V and J genes are TRBV28 and TRBJ1-4; D gene ambiguous. CDR1 is MDHEN, CDR2 SYDVKM, per germline. Trimming took off 3 bases at V and 8 bases at J, with 4 bases between the two ends. CDR3 length: 11 amino acids. The CDR3 region is CASSFWEKLFF. The CDR3 nucleotides are TGTGCCAGCAGTTTTTGGGAAAAACTGTTTTTT.

The count of this clone is one. The chain uses TRBV2 and TRBJ2-1, with D uncertain. This CDR3 is built from 14 residues. Germline V lookup: CDR1 SNHLY, CDR2 FYNNEI. Between the trimmed V and J ends, which lost 4 bases and 5 bases, there was a span of 12 bases. CDR3 amino acids: CASSAGVRDNEQFF. The CDR3 bases are TGTGCCAGCAGTGCTGGGGTAAGGGACAATGAGCAGTTCTTC.

The chain links TRBV7-9 to TRBJ1-3, with 10 bases that match TRBD1. The V gene's germline CDR1 is SEHNR and CDR2 FQNEAQ (reference sequence). V lost 3 bases, J lost 6 bases, and 5 bases stayed unmatched. The CDR3 consists of 15 residues. The DNA for the CDR3 is TGTGCCAGCAGCTTGGGACAGGGGCTTGCAAACACCATATATTTT. This encodes CASSLGQGLANTIYF.

The chain recombines TRBV6-2 or TRBV6-3 with TRBJ2-5; D is uncertain. V was clipped by 4 bases and J by 3 bases, with 21 bases between them. The germline V gene encodes CDR1 MNHEY and CDR2 SVGEGT. The CDR3 is 17 amino acids. CDR3 DNA: TGTGCCAGCAGTTTTTCAGGACGGCGGTTGGATGAAGAGACCCAGTACTTC. It translates to CASSFSGRRLDEETQYF.

V usage is TRBV5-6 and J usage is TRBJ1-4, with a tentative D call TRBD1 (5 bases). The CDR3 loop spans 14 amino acids. V lost 4 bases and J lost 13, with 20 bases in between. Germline V gene sequence: CDR1 SGHDT, CDR2 YYEEEE. DNA for the CDR3: TGTGCCAGCAGCGTGGGACCAAGGGAATATCGACTGTTTTTT. It is translated as CASSVGPREYRLFF.

V is TRBV19 and J is TRBJ2-5; perhaps TRBD2 as D (6 bases). Germline CDR1 and CDR2: LNHDA and SQIVND (reference sequence). V was cut by 5 bases and J by 5 bases, with 15 bases left in between. This CDR3 has 14 amino acids. The CDR3 region has the DNA TGTGCCAGTAGTTCTAGCGTCCTAAGGGAGACCCAGTACTTC. Its translation: CASSSSVLRETQYF.

The genes are TRBV6-5 and TRBJ1-1, with no clear D. The CDR3 extends over 12 amino acids. Germline V gene lookup returns CDR1 MNHEY and CDR2 SVGAGI. Trimming stripped 4 bases from V and 0 bases from J, with 3 bases between. CDR3 residues: CASSWLNTEAFF. The CDR3 bases are TGTGCCAGCAGTTGGTTGAACACTGAAGCTTTCTTT.

This clone was observed a handful of times. V is TRBV4-2 and J is TRBJ1-2, with D possibly TRBD1 on 5 matching bases. Germline CDR1 reads LGHNA; CDR2 reads YNFKEQ. With 3 bases removed from V and 4 bases from J, the gap between germline ends came to 15 bases. The CDR3 has 15 amino acids. The CDR3 protein is CASSQWQGTSYGYTF. DNA of the CDR3: TGTGCCAGCAGCCAGTGGCAGGGAACGAGCTATGGCTACACCTTC.

J is TRBJ1-3 and V is TRBV30, with 7 bases matching TRBD1. The CDR3 consists of 16 residues. Germline CDR1 reads GTSNPN; CDR2 reads SVGIG (reference sequence). V shed 1 base, J shed 1 base, and the junction held 7 bases outside the gene matches. CDR3 in DNA: TGTGCCTGGAGTGGGGGGACAGAACCTTCTGGAAACACCATATATTTT. This gives the protein CAWSGGTEPSGNTIYF.

The chain carries TRBV4-1 and TRBJ1-1; D is perhaps TRBD1 (6 bases). The CDR3 has 15 amino acids. The germline V gene has CDR1 MGHRA and CDR2 YSYEKL. Trimming cost V 4 bases and J 0 bases, with 12 bases left between them. The DNA of the CDR3 is TGCGCCAGCAGCCTGACGGACAGATTGAACACTGAAGCTTTCTTT. Its protein product is CASSLTDRLNTEAFF.

Here the CDR3 DNA reads TGTGCCAGCAGCCAAGATCCCTTTCGGGAATCGGGTAATTCACCCCTCCACTTT. Protein sequence: CASSQDPFRESGNSPLHF. The genes are TRBV3-1 (or the pseudogene TRBV3-2) and TRBJ1-6; unclear D gene. The CDR3 is 18 residues long. Germline CDR1 LGHDT, CDR2 YNNKEL (reference sequence). Trimming shortened V by 0 bases and J by 6 bases, and 18 bases separated the two germline ends.